These 25 T cell receptor beta chains originate from one sample sequenced in a study of shared clonotypes between healthy human individuals. Method: immunoSEQ multiplex PCR; TCRdb's copy keeps in-frame clones and lacks some. The sample lists 550,000 to 800,000 clones, 90% seen once, with 34% in the top ten. The sample was memory CD8+ T cells from PBMCs. Subset given: CD45RO+ cells pooled with CCR7-negative TemRA cells. The receptors stem from a young man in good health. Some clones in this sample may be carry-over from other donors' samples.

This chain uses TRBV6-1 with TRBJ2-3; TRBD2 aligns across 8 bases. Germline loops: CDR1 MNHNS, CDR2 SASEGT. This CDR3 contains 13 residues. V was clipped by 5 bases and J by 5 bases; unmatched bases: 3. As DNA, the CDR3 is TGTGCCAGCAGTCAGCGGGGGATAGATACGCAGTATTTT. Translating it yields CASSQRGIDTQYF.

CDR3 nucleotide sequence: TGCAGCGTTAATACCGGGACACACGGAAACACCATATATTTT. It is translated as CSVNTGTHGNTIYF. V gene TRBV29-1 combines with J gene TRBJ1-3; TRBD1 is a possible D gene (6 bases). Between the trimmed V and J ends, which lost 5 bases and 4 bases, there was a span of 15 bases. Germline loops: CDR1 SQVTM, CDR2 ANQGSEA. The CDR3 spans 14 residues.

V is TRBV9 and J is TRBJ2-3; D perhaps matches TRBD2 (5 bases). This CDR3 is 13 amino acids long. Germline V gene lookup returns CDR1 SGDLS and CDR2 YYNGEE. Deletions cut 2 bases from V and 4 bases from J, with 8 bases between. The DNA for the CDR3 is TGTGCCAGCAGCGTGAGACTATCAGATACGCAGTATTTT. Translating gives CASSVRLSDTQYF.

CDR3 sequence reads: CASGTGFSRDTQYF. The DNA for the CDR3 is TGTGCCAGCGGGACAGGGTTTTCCCGAGATACGCAGTATTTT. The gene calls are TRBV6-5 and TRBJ2-3; 9 bases agree with TRBD1. V gave up 8 bases and J gave up 5 bases; unmatched junction bases: 8. The CDR3 totals 14 residues. Germline CDR1 and CDR2: MNHEY and SVGAGI.

The genes are TRBV5-6 and TRBJ2-7; tentatively, D is TRBD1 or TRBD2 (5 bases each). CDR1 is SGHDT, CDR2 YYEEEE, per germline. The V and J ends lost 5 bases and 2 bases respectively, with 14 bases between them. The CDR3 totals 14 residues. The CDR3 coding sequence is TGTGCCAGCAGGATGAGGGGTTCGGCCTACGAGCAGTACTTC. This codes for CASRMRGSAYEQYF.

The count of this clone is one. The chain couples TRBV11-3 to TRBJ2-7; TRBD1 matches at 7 bases. CDR3 length equals 14 residues. The J segment lost 2 bases and the V segment lost 2 bases, leaving 3 bases of the junction unmatched. Germline-derived CDR1 and CDR2 are SGHNT and YENEEA. In DNA form, the CDR3 reads TGTGCCAGCAGCTTAAGGGGGCTGCCCTACGAGCAGTACTTC. Amino acids: CASSLRGLPYEQYF.

V and J are TRBV27 and TRBJ2-1; 9 bases agree with TRBD1. This CDR3 region has 16 residues. J gave up 7 bases and V 6 bases, and 13 bases lay outside the gene matches. Germline assignment: CDR1 MNHEY and CDR2 SMNVEV (reference sequence). CDR3 nucleotides: TGTGCCAGCAGGGGGACAGGGATGGGGGGTGAGAATGAGCAGTTCTTC. As protein: CASRGTGMGGENEQFF.

The chain employs TRBV7-9 and TRBJ2-7; D may match TRBD1 or TRBD2 (5 bases each). Trimming shortened V by 3 bases and J by 3 bases, and 9 bases separated the two germline ends. This CDR3 contains 13 residues. Looked up from germline, CDR1 is SEHNR and CDR2 is FQNEAQ (reference sequence). In DNA, the CDR3 is TGTGCCAGCAGCTTTCGGGACCGCTACGAGCAGTACTTC. It codes for CASSFRDRYEQYF.

This clone is a singleton in its sample. This sequence joins TRBV28 and TRBJ2-5, with D hard to call. Germline CDR1 is MDHEN and CDR2 is SYDVKM. This CDR3 comprises 13 residues. Trimming took 5 bases from V and 4 from J, leaving 11 bases between them. CDR3 sequence: CASSDPIGETQYF. CDR3 bases: TGTGCCAGCAGTGACCCCATTGGAGAGACCCAGTACTTC.

The chain employs TRBV10-1 and TRBJ2-1; 8 positions agree with TRBD2. V gave up 3 bases and J gave up 5 bases; unmatched junction bases: 9. This CDR3 spans 16 amino acids. The germline gives CDR1 WNHNN, CDR2 SYGVQD (reference sequence). The CDR3 DNA reads TGCGCCAGCAGTGACCGACCGGGACTAGTAAACAATGAGCAGTTCTTC. Translated, it gives CASSDRPGLVNNEQFF.

V and J are TRBV11-2 and TRBJ2-7; D call uncertain. V was trimmed by 3 bases and J by 2 bases, leaving 8 bases between them. The CDR3 has 13 amino acids. CDR1 and CDR2 from the germline V gene are SGHAT and FQNNGV. CDR3 in amino acids: CASSFTPTYEQYF. DNA of the CDR3: TGTGCCAGCAGCTTTACGCCCACCTACGAGCAGTACTTC.

The rearrangement joins TRBV4-1 to TRBJ2-7; 10 nucleotides agree with TRBD1. From germline, CDR1 is MGHRA and CDR2 YSYEKL. The CDR3 consists of 15 residues. V lost 5 bases, J lost 5 bases, and 9 bases stayed unmatched. The CDR3 nucleotides read TGCGCCAGCAGCTCGCCCGGGACAGGGGACCACGAGCAGTACTTC. Its translation is CASSSPGTGDHEQYF.

The V and J genes are TRBV5-6 and TRBJ1-3, with 7 bases identical to TRBD1. Germline trimming cut 4 bases from V and 1 base from J; bases unmatched to any gene: 8. The germline gives CDR1 SGHDT, CDR2 YYEEEE. This CDR3 spans 16 amino acids. DNA of the CDR3: TGTGCCAGCAGCACCCTCCCCAGGGGGTCTGGAAACACCATATATTTT. Its protein product is CASSTLPRGSGNTIYF.

Comment on this clone: Within the sample, other DNA sequences also encode this same CDR3. The chain is built from TRBV27 and TRBJ2-3; 10 positions agree with TRBD2. This CDR3 contains 17 residues. V shed 2 bases and J 3 bases; nucleotides not matched to a gene: 8. Per the germline V gene, CDR1 is MNHEY and CDR2 is SMNVEV (reference sequence). The CDR3 spells CASSLLPLAGVTDTQYF. DNA of the CDR3: TGTGCCAGCAGTTTACTCCCTCTAGCGGGAGTGACAGATACGCAGTATTTT.

This clone has only one observation. The chain has TRBV15 and TRBJ2-7; D remains unclear. This CDR3 region has 13 residues. The germline V gene encodes CDR1 LNHNV and CDR2 YYDKDF (reference sequence). With 6 bases removed from V and 0 bases from J, the gap between germline ends came to 9 bases. This chain's CDR3 is CATRGLDSYEQYF. The CDR3 DNA sequence: TGTGCCACCAGAGGGCTAGACTCCTACGAGCAGTACTTC. Drawing the rest from reference TRBV15 and TRBJ2-7, the complete variable domain is DAMVIQNPRYQVTQFGKPVTLSCSQTLNHNVMYWYQQKSSQAPKLLFHYYDKDFNNEADTPDNFQSRRPNTSFCFLDIRSPGLGDTAMYLCATRGLDSYEQYFGPGTRLTVT.

This chain joins TRBV28 and TRBJ2-2; D ambiguous. The CDR3 runs 13 residues. CDR1 is MDHEN, CDR2 SYDVKM, per germline. V was shortened by 3 bases and J by 8 bases, with 10 bases between the two germline ends. Written as DNA, the CDR3 is TGTGCCAGCAGTTTCATGGTTCCGGGGGAGCTGTTTTTT. Protein sequence: CASSFMVPGELFF.

The genes are TRBV27 and TRBJ1-1; D may be TRBD1 (6 bases). V lost 5 bases, J lost 3 bases, and 22 bases lay in between. CDR1 and CDR2 from the germline V gene are MNHEY and SMNVEV (reference sequence). This CDR3 has 17 amino acids. This CDR3 is CASSTLGVGGLDTEAFF. The DNA for the CDR3 is TGTGCCAGCAGTACCCTCGGGGTGGGGGGGCTGGACACTGAAGCTTTCTTT.

This chain joins TRBV27 and TRBJ2-1; a possible D gene is TRBD2 (6 bases). The V end was cut by 4 bases, the J end by 6 bases, with 10 bases between. The germline V gene encodes CDR1 MNHEY and CDR2 SMNVEV (reference sequence). The CDR3 covers 13 residues. The CDR3 reads CASSWGVPNEQFF. As DNA, the CDR3 is TGTGCCAGCAGTTGGGGGGTCCCCAATGAGCAGTTCTTC.

The chain has TRBV30 and TRBJ2-7, with D unclear. Trimming stripped 5 bases from V and 6 bases from J, with 11 bases between. CDR1 is GTSNPN and CDR2 is SVGIG in the germline V gene (reference sequence). The CDR3 is 11 residues long. The CDR3 here is CAWALLGEQYF. Written as DNA, the CDR3 is TGTGCCTGGGCCCTCCTCGGCGAGCAGTACTTC.

The rearrangement links TRBV7-9 to TRBJ1-5; the D is unclear. V was trimmed by 4 bases and J by 3 bases, leaving 16 bases between them. The CDR3 is made up of 16 amino acids. CDR1 SEHNR and CDR2 FQNEAQ come from the germline V gene (reference sequence). The CDR3 coding sequence is TGTGCCAGCAGCTCGGGCCCCTGGGGTAACAATCAGCCCCAGCATTTT. Amino acids: CASSSGPWGNNQPQHF. Based on the CDR3 plus reference TRBV7-9 and TRBJ1-5, the full variable domain is DTGVSQNPRHKITKRGQNVTFRCDPISEHNRLYWYRQTLGQGPEFLTYFQNEAQLEKSRLLSDRFSAERPKGSFSTLEIQRTEQGDSAMYLCASSSGPWGNNQPQHFGDGTRLSIL.

The V gene is TRBV19, the J gene TRBJ2-2, with D possibly matching TRBD2 (6 bases). Trimming took 4 bases from V and 6 from J, leaving 15 bases between them. The CDR3 is 15 residues long. The germline V gene encodes CDR1 LNHDA and CDR2 SQIVND (reference sequence). CDR3 in amino acids: CASSTLGDLSGELFF. In DNA, the CDR3 is TGTGCCAGTAGTACCCTGGGGGACTTATCCGGGGAGCTGTTTTTT.

The chain links TRBV5-8 to TRBJ2-1, with 12 bases aligning to TRBD2. This CDR3 spans 15 amino acids. Trimming took 4 bases from V and 4 from J; bases not matched to a gene: 3. Germline V gene data show CDR1 as SGHTS and CDR2 as YDEGEE. The CDR3 loop is CASSLGTSGYNEQFF. For the CDR3, the DNA is TGTGCCAGCAGCCTGGGGACTAGCGGGTACAATGAGCAGTTCTTC.

The chain couples TRBV9 to TRBJ1-1; possible D gene TRBD1, 6 bases. The CDR3 loop spans 14 amino acids. Trimming stripped 7 bases from V and 6 bases from J, with 19 bases between. Per germline, CDR1 SGDLS and CDR2 YYNGEE. The CDR3 is CASAKAQGRAEAFF. In DNA form, the CDR3 reads TGTGCCAGCGCTAAGGCCCAGGGGCGCGCTGAAGCTTTCTTT.

The chain uses TRBV7-9 and TRBJ1-1, with a possible D match to TRBD1 (6 bases). Trimming shortened V by 0 bases and J by 6 bases, and 11 bases separated the two germline ends. The CDR3 totals 14 residues. Germline assignment: CDR1 SEHNR and CDR2 FQNEAQ (reference sequence). In DNA, the CDR3 is TGTGCCAGCAGCTTAGCAGGGGGTAGGGCTGAAGCTTTCTTT. Its protein product is CASSLAGGRAEAFF.

V and J are TRBV27 and TRBJ2-7, with TRBD1 identical over 8 bases. The J segment lost 3 bases and the V segment lost 4 bases, leaving 5 bases of the junction unmatched. The CDR3 has 14 residues. Germline-derived CDR1 and CDR2 are MNHEY and SMNVEV (reference sequence). The CDR3 loop is CASSSTGVRYEQYF. The CDR3 DNA follows: TGTGCCAGCAGTTCGACAGGGGTCCGCTACGAGCAGTACTTC.